Sequencing of this T cell receptor beta chain was carried out in a study of blood T cell repertoires in COVID-19. Study information: Collection of acute and convalescent COVID-19 samples took place in the United States, Italy and Spain. PBMCs, B-cell-depleted T cells, or T cells were the source of the cDNA or gDNA that made up the material.

Source study methods: Estimated nucleated cell counts came from reference gene primer amplification. The method was immunoSEQ multiplex PCR; TCRdb's version includes in-frame clones alone and lacks a portion of them. That table is the source of V, J and clone size, and D and trimming were worked out from the DNA. The sample consists of about 180,000 clones, about 86% of them appearing once. Losses at the gene ends were 8 bases for V and 3 bases for J; bases not matched to a gene: 4. CDR3 length: 12 amino acids. Germline V lookup: CDR1 SQVTM, CDR2 ANQGSEA. The sequencing sample was made of peripheral blood. The receptor was derived from a woman aged 25 to 39 with active or convalescent COVID-19. V is TRBV29-1 and J is TRBJ1-3; 7 nucleotides match TRBD1. Here the CDR3 DNA reads TGCAGCAGCCGGACAGGTGGAAACACCATATATTTT. Protein sequence: CSSRTGGNTIYF. Filled out from reference TRBV29-1 and TRBJ1-3, the complete variable domain reads SAVISQKPSRDICQRGTSLTIQCQVDSQVTMMFWYRQQPGQSLTLIATANQGSEATYESGFVIDKFPISRPNLTFSTLTVSNMSPEDSSIYLCSSRTGGNTIYFGEGSWLTVV.